The T cell receptor (beta chain) under discussion was sequenced for a study of T cell repertoires in cytomegalovirus infection. Study-wide background: Public signatures in TCR beta pointed to CMV infection and matching HLA type.

TCRdb called the reads again in MiXCR, with one record for every CDR3 protein. Of 560,000 or so distinct CDR3 sequences in the sample, more than 15% were seen once. Findings and limits, study-wide: Adding up the frequency of public TCR beta families identified people who carried CMV plus the relevant HLA. In two of eight donors, the top clonotype was HLA-C-restricted CMV-specific.

Germline values: CDR1 DFQATT, CDR2 SNEGSKA (reference sequence). V was pared by 4 bases and J by 2 bases, with 16 bases between. This CDR3 region has 15 residues. At least ten counts were recorded for this clonotype. What it binds is not known. Specimen: CD8+ T cells from PBMCs. This chain uses TRBV20-1 with TRBJ2-3; TRBD2 is a possible D gene (5 bases). This sequence was found in a human donor in good health (CMV status not recorded). Some clones in this sample may be carry-over from other donors' samples. The CDR3 protein is CSAIKSAVFTDTQYF. CDR3 in DNA: TGCAGTGCTATTAAATCAGCGGTGTTCACAGATACGCAGTATTTT.